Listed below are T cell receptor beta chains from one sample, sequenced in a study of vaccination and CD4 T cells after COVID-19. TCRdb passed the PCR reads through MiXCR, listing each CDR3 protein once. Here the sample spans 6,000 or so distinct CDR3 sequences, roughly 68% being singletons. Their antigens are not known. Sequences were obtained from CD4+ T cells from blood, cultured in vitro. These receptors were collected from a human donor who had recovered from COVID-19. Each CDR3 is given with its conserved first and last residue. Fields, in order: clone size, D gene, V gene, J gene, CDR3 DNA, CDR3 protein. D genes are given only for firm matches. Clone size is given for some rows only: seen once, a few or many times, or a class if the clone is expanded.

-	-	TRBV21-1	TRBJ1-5	TGTGCCAGCAGCAAACAGGCCAGGGATGGCAATCAGCCCCAGCATTTT	CASSKQARDGNQPQHF
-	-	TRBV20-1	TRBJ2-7	TGCAGTGCTAGAGATCAGGCGGTATTGGCCTACGAGCAGTACTTC	CSARDQAVLAYEQYF
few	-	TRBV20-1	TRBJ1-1	TGCAGTGCTAGAGAAGGCAGCTCTGAAGCTTTCTTT	CSAREGSSEAFF
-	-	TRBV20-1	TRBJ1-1	TGCAGTGCTAGAGGCGCCGCGACCGGGAGGGACGGTGAAGCTTTCTTT	CSARGAATGRDGEAFF
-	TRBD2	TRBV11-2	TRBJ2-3	TGTGCCAGCAGTGGGACTAGCGGATACACAGATACGCAGTATTTT	CASSGTSGYTDTQYF
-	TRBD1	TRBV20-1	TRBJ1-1	TGCAGTGCTAGCGGACAGGGAGGCACTGAAGCTTTCTTT	CSASGQGGTEAFF
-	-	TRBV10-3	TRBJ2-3	TGTGCCACCTTAGGGCTAGCTTCCACAGATACGCAGTATTTT	CATLGLASTDTQYF
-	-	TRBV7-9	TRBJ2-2	-	CASSFWGGGTGELFF
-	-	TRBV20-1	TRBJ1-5	TGCAGTGCTAGACAAGATAGCAATCAGCCCCAGCATTTT	CSARQDSNQPQHF
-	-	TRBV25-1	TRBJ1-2	TGTGCCAGCAGTGATCCTTCCCAGGGGCCCCATGGCTACACCTTC	CASSDPSQGPHGYTF
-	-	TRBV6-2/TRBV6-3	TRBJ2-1	TGTGCCAGCAGCTTGGATACCTACAATGAGCAGTTCTTC	CASSLDTYNEQFF
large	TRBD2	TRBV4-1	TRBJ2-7	TGCGCCAGCAGACCCGGACTAGCGGGACGGAACGAGCAGTACTTC	CASRPGLAGRNEQYF
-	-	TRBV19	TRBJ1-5	TGTGCCAGTAGTATCGACGAGCTTCTGGGCAATCAGCCCCAGCATTTT	CASSIDELLGNQPQHF
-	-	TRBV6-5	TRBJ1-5	TGTGCCAGCAGTTATTACTCGGATCAGCCCCAGCATTTT	CASSYYSDQPQHF
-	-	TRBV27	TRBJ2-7	TGTGCCAGCAGACCTTTTGCAGTAACAGCGAGCCACTCCTACGAGCAGTACTTC	CASRPFAVTASHSYEQYF
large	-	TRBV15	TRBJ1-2	TGTGCCACCAGCAGCAGGGCGACCTATGGCTACACCTTC	CATSSRATYGYTF
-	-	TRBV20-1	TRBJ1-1	TGCAGTGCTAGATCTTGGGTATCCACTGAAGCTTTCTTT	CSARSWVSTEAFF
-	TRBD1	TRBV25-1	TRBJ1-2	TGTGCCAGCAGTGTCACAGGGGGCTATGGCTACACCTTC	CASSVTGGYGYTF
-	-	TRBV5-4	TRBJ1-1	TGTGCCAGCAGCCTGTCGCAGGGCAGCACTGAAGCTTTCTTT	CASSLSQGSTEAFF
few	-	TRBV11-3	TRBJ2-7	TGTGCCAGCAGCTTAGATCGCGGCGGGCGCACCTACGAGCAGTACTTC	CASSLDRGGRTYEQYF
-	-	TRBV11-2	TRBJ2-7	TGTGCCAGCAGCAGAGAGGGGCTCGAGCAGTACTTC	CASSREGLEQYF
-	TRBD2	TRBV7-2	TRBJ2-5	TGTGCCAGCAGTTCTAGCGGGAGGGCCGGGGGAGAGACCCAGTACTTC	CASSSSGRAGGETQYF
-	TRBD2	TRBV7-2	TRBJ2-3	TGTGCCAGCAGCCTAGCGGGGGGGCCGACAGATACGCAGTATTTT	CASSLAGGPTDTQYF
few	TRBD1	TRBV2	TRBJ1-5	TGTGCCAGCAGGTCGGGACAGTTCTGGCAGCCCCAGCATTTT	CASRSGQFWQPQHF
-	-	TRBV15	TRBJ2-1	TGTGCCACCAGCAGAGAGGGTGCGTGGGCCTACAATGAGCAGTTCTTC	CATSREGAWAYNEQFF
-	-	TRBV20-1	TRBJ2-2	TGCAGTGCTAGACCCACTAGGAACACCGGGGAGCTGTTTTTT	CSARPTRNTGELFF
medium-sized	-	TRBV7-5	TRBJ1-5	TGTATCTCTCCTAGGGGTTTGGCAAGCAATCAGCCCCAGCATTTT	CISPRGLASNQPQHF
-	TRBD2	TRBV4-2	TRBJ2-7	TGTGCCAGCAGCCCAAGGTGGACTAGCGGCTACGAGCAGTACTTC	CASSPRWTSGYEQYF
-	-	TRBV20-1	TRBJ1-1	TGCAGTGCCGGGCAGGGTGATACTGAAGCTTTCTTT	CSAGQGDTEAFF
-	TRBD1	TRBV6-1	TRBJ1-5	TGTGCCAGCGGACCGACAGGGATTAGCAATCAGCCCCAGCATTTT	CASGPTGISNQPQHF
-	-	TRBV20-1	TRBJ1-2	TGCAGTGTATCAATGGGGGGCTATGGCTACACCTTC	CSVSMGGYGYTF
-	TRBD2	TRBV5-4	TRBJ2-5	TGTGCCAGCAGCTCCGGGGGGGTCGGAGAGACCCAGTACTTC	CASSSGGVGETQYF
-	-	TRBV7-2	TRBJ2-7	TGTGCCAGCAGCTTGGACCCGGGGGCTAGGGAGGGGGAGCAGTACTTC	CASSLDPGAREGEQYF
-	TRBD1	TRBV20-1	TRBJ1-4	TGCAGTGCTAGAGATTCGGGACAGGCCTTAGGAAAACTGTTTTTT	CSARDSGQALGKLFF
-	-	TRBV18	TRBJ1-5	TGTGCCAGCTCAGGGATGGATCAGCCCCAGCATTTT	CASSGMDQPQHF
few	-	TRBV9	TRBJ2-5	TGTGCCAGCAGCCACAACGGACACAAAGAGACCCAGTACTTC	CASSHNGHKETQYF
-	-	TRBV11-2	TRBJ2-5	TGTGCCAGCAGCTTAGCATGGCGACTAGGCCCCCAAGAGACCCAGTACTTC	CASSLAWRLGPQETQYF
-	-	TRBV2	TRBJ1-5	TGTGCCAGCAGTGACAGGGCGATCAATCAGCCCCAGCATTTT	CASSDRAINQPQHF
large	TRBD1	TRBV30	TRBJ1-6	TGTGCCTGGAGTGTACAGGGGGGAGGATCACCCCTCCACTTT	CAWSVQGGGSPLHF
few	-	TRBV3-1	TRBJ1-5	TGTGCCAGCAGCCCCCAGGGACGCTCCTATCAGCCCCAGCATTTT	CASSPQGRSYQPQHF
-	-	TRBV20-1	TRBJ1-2	TGCAGTGCTAGAAACGGACGGTCCACGTTTAGCTACACCTTC	CSARNGRSTFSYTF
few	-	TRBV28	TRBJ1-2	TGTGCCAGCAGTTTACGAGGCAGCCCTACACCCTATGGCTACACCTTC	CASSLRGSPTPYGYTF
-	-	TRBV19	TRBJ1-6	TGTGCCAGTAGTATTGGGGGTAATTCACCCCTCCACTTT	CASSIGGNSPLHF
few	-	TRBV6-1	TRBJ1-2	TGTGCCAGCAGTAGAGAGGGGGAATATGGCTACACCTTC	CASSREGEYGYTF
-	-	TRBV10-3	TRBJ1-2	TGTGCCATCAGTGAGTCGGAAGGGACCGGCTACACCTTC	CAISESEGTGYTF
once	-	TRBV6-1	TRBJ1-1	TGTGCCAGCAGTGACCTGAACAGAATGAACACTGAAGCTTTCTTT	CASSDLNRMNTEAFF
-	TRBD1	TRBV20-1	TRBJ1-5	TGCAGTGCTCACACCGGGACAGGGGGCGCCTATAGCAATCAGCCCCAGCATTTT	CSAHTGTGGAYSNQPQHF
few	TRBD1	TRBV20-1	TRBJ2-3	TGCAGTGCTGGACAGGAATGGGCAGATACGCAGTATTTT	CSAGQEWADTQYF
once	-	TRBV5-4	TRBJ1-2	TGTGCCAGCAGCTCGGTGGGGGGGCATGCCTATGGCTACACCTTC	CASSSVGGHAYGYTF
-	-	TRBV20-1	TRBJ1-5	TGCAGTGCTACACCAGACACCAATCAGCCCCAGCATTTT	CSATPDTNQPQHF